The text below deals with one TCR beta chain. This sample is part of a study of blood T cell repertoires in COVID-19. TCRdb's copy holds only in-frame clones and misses some; the assay was immunoSEQ multiplex PCR. This sample has about 150,000 clones, with 80% to 90% found just once. CDR1 and CDR2 from the germline V gene are MNHEY and SVGAGI. The length of the CDR3 is 14 residues. Trimming took off 6 bases at V and 1 base at J, with 10 bases between the two ends. The sample comprised peripheral blood. This clonotype was obtained from a woman aged 55-70 years with active COVID-19. The V call is TRBV6-5, the J call TRBJ1-3; unclear D gene. The DNA for the CDR3 is TGTGCCAGCAGGCGGGGAGATTCTGGAAACACCATATATTTT. Amino acids: CASRRGDSGNTIYF.